This T cell receptor beta chain was recorded in a study of T cell responses to AZD1222 COVID-19 vaccine. Whole-study findings and limits: Clonal diversity was possibly underestimated; the donors were predominantly white British and more often female. Only a handful of AZD1222 recipients were seropositive at baseline.

Libraries were prepared by immunoSEQ multiplex PCR; TCRdb keeps only in-frame clonotypes and omits some of them. The data hold tens of thousands of clones, with about 88% observed a single time. Deletions cut 0 bases from V and 5 bases from J, with 10 bases between. The CDR3 sequence is 14 residues long. Per germline, CDR1 SGHNT and CDR2 YYREEE (reference sequence). As regards this clone: Its antigen is as yet unknown.

The source was peripheral blood, collected 28 days after the second AZD1222 dose. The sequence derives from an adult who received the AZD1222 COVID-19 vaccine. The rearrangement joins TRBV5-4 to TRBJ2-3, with D possibly TRBD1 on 5 matching bases. The CDR3, as DNA: TGTGCCAGCAGCTTGGTCCGGCAGGGAGATACGCAGTATTTT. It yields the protein CASSLVRQGDTQYF.